This T cell receptor (beta chain) was sequenced during a study of T cell repertoires in aging, cancer and after chemotherapy. Study-wide context: Patients with chronic lymphocytic leukemia were sampled before and after fludarabine- or bendamustine-based chemotherapy.

TRB rearrangements spanning V, D and J were amplified using mixed TRB-A/B primers. One entry per CDR3 protein, called by TCRdb with MiXCR from the multiplex PCR reads. Of about 1,700 distinct CDR3 sequences listed, 59% were seen once; the top ten hold roughly a fifth. Overall study findings and caveats: In healthy donors, age-related TCR diversity loss mainly reflected lost richness. The repertoire data cannot show anything about immunological memory following chemotherapy.

Details on this clonotype: No antigen is known for it.

Germline values: CDR1 GTSNPN, CDR2 SVGIG (reference sequence). This CDR3 has 13 residues. Losses at the gene ends were 1 base for V and 3 bases for J; bases not matched to a gene: 3. Peripheral blood genomic DNA, not sorted cells or RNA, was the template. This clonotype originated in a human donor with a blood cancer. The V call is TRBV30, the J call TRBJ2-7, with TRBD1 matching over 7 bases. Specimen: blood. The CDR3 sequence is CAWSGTGYYEQYF. The CDR3, as DNA: TGTGCCTGGAGTGGGACAGGATACTACGAGCAGTACTTC.